The clone carrying this TCR beta chain was detected a few times. Its specificity is not known. These data are taken from a study of liver allograft versus peripheral blood T cells. Study overall: The study compared liver allograft T cell receptor repertoires against peripheral blood repertoires of liver transplant recipients.

General study results and limits: Liver allograft T cell receptor repertoires were reported to differ from peripheral blood repertoires.

TCRdb re-called the reads through MiXCR, storing one row per CDR3 protein. The sample has about 6,600 distinct CDR3 sequences; 17% are singletons. Trimming left V 0 bases short and J 1 base short, with 9 bases between. Germline V lookup: CDR1 DFQATT, CDR2 SNEGSKA (reference sequence). The CDR3 is made up of 14 amino acids. The receptor comes from a human patient who had a liver transplant. The graft donor may account for some of the T cells. The gene calls are TRBV20-1 and TRBJ1-1, with a weak D call TRBD1 (5 bases). The CDR3 DNA follows: TGCAGTGCTAGAGATCCGGGGGGGAACACTGAAGCTTTCTTT. It encodes CSARDPGGNTEAFF.